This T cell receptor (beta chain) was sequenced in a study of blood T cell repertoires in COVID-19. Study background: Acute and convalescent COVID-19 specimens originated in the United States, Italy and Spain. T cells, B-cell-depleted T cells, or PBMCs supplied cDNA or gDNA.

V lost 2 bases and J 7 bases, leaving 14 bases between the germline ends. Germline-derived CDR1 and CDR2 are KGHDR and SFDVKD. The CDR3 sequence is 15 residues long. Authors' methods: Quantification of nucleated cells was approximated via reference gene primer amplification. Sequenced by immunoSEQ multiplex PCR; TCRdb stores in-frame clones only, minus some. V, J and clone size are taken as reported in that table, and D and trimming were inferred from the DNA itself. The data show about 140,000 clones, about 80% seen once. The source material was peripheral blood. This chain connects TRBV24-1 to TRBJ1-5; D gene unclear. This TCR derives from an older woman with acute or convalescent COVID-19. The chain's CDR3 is CATSDSSLSGQPQHF. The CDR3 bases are TGTGCCACCAGTGATTCGAGCCTCTCGGGGCAGCCCCAGCATTTT.